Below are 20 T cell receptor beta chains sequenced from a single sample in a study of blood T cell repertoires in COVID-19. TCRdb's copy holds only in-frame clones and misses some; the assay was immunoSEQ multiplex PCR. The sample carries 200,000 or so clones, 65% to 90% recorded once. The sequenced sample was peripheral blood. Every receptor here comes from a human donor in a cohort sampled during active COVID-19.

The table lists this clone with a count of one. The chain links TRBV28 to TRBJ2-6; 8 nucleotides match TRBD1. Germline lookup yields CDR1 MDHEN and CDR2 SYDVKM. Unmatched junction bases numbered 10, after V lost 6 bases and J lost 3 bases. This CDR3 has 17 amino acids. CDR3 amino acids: CASSPNQGARGANVLTF. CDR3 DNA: TGTGCCAGCAGCCCCAACCAGGGGGCGCGTGGGGCCAACGTCCTGACTTTC.

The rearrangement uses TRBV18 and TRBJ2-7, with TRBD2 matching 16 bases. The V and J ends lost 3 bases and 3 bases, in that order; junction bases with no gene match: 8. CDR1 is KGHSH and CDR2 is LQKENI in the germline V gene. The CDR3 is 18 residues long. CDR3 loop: CASSPAGLAGGPVYEQYF. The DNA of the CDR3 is TGTGCCAGCTCACCCGCGGGACTAGCGGGAGGGCCAGTCTACGAGCAGTACTTC. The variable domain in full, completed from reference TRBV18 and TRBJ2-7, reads NAGVMQNPRHLVRRRGQEARLRCSPMKGHSHVYWYRQLPEEGLKFMVYLQKENIIDESGMPKERFSAEFPKEGPSILRIQQVVRGDSAAYFCASSPAGLAGGPVYEQYFGPGTRLTVT.

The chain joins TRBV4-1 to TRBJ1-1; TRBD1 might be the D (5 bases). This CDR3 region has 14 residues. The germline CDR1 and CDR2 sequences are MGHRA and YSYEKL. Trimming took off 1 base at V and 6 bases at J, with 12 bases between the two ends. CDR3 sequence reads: CASSQVGRVPEAFF. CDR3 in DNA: TGCGCCAGCAGCCAAGTCGGCAGGGTACCTGAAGCTTTCTTT.

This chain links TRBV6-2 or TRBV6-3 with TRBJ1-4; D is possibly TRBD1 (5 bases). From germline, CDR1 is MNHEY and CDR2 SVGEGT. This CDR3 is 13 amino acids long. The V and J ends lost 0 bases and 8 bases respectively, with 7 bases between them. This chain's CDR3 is CASSYSDTEKLFF. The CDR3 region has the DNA TGTGCCAGCAGTTACTCGGACACGGAAAAACTGTTTTTT.

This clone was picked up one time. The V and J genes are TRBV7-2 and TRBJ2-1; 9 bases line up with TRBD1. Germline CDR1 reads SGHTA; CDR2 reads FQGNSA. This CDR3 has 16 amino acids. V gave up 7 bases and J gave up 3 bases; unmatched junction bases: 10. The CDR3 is CASKPQGALLYNEQFF. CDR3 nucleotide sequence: TGTGCCAGCAAACCACAGGGGGCCCTCCTCTACAATGAGCAGTTCTTC.

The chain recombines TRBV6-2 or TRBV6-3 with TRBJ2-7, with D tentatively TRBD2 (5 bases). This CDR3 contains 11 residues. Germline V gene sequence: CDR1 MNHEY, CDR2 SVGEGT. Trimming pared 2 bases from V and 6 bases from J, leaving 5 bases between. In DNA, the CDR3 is TGTGCCAGCAGTTACAGCGGCGAGCAGTACTTC. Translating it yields CASSYSGEQYF.

For the CDR3, the DNA is TGTGCCACCAGTGATTGGACAGCACGGGGCTACACCTTC. The encoded protein is CATSDWTARGYTF. The V gene is TRBV24-1, the J gene TRBJ1-2, with a weak D call TRBD1 (6 bases). Trimming took off 2 bases at V and 8 bases at J, with 11 bases between the two ends. The CDR3 has 13 amino acids. The germline V gene encodes CDR1 KGHDR and CDR2 SFDVKD.

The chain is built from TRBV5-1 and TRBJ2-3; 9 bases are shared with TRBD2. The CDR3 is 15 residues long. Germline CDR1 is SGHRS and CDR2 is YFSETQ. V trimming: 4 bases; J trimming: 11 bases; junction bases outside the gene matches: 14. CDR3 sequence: CASSAAGGPLGEQYF. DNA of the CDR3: TGCGCCAGCAGCGCTGCGGGAGGGCCTCTGGGGGAGCAGTATTTT. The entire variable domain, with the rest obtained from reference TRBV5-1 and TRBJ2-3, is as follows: KAGVTQTPRYLIKTRGQQVTLSCSPISGHRSVSWYQQTPGQGLQFLFEYFSETQRNKGNFPGRFSGRQFSNSRSEMNVSTLELGDSALYLCASSAAGGPLGEQYFGPGTRLTVL.

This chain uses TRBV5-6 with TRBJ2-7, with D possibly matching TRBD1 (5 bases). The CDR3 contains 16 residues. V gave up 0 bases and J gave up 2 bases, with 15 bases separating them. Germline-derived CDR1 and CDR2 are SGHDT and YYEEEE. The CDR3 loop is CASSLGGVLGTYEQYF. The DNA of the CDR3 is TGTGCCAGCAGCTTGGGGGGCGTACTGGGAACCTACGAGCAGTACTTC.

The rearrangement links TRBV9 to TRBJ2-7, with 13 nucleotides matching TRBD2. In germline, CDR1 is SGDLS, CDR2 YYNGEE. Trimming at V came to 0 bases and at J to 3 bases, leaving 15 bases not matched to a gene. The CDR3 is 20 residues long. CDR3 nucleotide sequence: TGTGCCAGCAGCGTAGAGGGTGGAGGACTAGCGGGAGTCCCCATCTACGAGCAGTACTTC. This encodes CASSVEGGGLAGVPIYEQYF.

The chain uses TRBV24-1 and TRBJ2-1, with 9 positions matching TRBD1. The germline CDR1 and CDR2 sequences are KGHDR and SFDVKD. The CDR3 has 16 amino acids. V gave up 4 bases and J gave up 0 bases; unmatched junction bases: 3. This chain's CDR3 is CATSDSDRGSYNEQFF. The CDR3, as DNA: TGTGCCACCAGTGACTCGGACAGGGGCTCCTACAATGAGCAGTTCTTC.

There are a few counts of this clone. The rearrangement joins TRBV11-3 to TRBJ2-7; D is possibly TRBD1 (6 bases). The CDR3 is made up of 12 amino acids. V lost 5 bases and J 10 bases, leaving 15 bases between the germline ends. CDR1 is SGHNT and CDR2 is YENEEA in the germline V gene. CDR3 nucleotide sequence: TGTGCCAGCAGCATCCGGGACACCTTACAGTACTTC. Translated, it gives CASSIRDTLQYF. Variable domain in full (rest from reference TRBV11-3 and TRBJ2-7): EAGVVQSPRYKIIEKKQPVAFWCNPISGHNTLYWYLQNLGQGPELLIRYENEEAVDDSQLPKDRFSAERLKGVDSTLKIQPAELGDSAVYLCASSIRDTLQYFGPGTRLTVT.

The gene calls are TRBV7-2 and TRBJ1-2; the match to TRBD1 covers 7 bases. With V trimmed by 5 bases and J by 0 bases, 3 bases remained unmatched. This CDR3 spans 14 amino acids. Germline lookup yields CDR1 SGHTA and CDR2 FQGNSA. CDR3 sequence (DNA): TGTGCCAGCAGCCTGGGACAGCCTAACTATGGCTACACCTTC. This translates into CASSLGQPNYGYTF.

CDR3 amino acids: CASSYRKSGTNNEQFF. The CDR3 nucleotides are TGTGCCAGCAGTTACCGAAAGAGCGGGACAAACAATGAGCAGTTCTTC. The V call is TRBV6-5, the J call TRBJ2-1, with TRBD2 as a possible D gene (7 bases). Deletions cut 2 bases from V and 5 bases from J, with 16 bases between. There are 16 residues in the CDR3. Germline-derived CDR1 and CDR2 are MNHEY and SVGAGI.

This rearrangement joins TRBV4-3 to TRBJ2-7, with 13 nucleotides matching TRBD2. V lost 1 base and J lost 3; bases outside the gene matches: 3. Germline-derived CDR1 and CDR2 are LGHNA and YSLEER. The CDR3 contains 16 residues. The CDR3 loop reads CASSQGGLAGSYEQYF. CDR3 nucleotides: TGCGCCAGCAGCCAAGGGGGACTAGCGGGGAGCTACGAGCAGTACTTC.

The DNA for the CDR3 is TGTGCCAGCAGCTCACTATCTGGACAGGGGGCGAAGGCTTTCTTT. This encodes CASSSLSGQGAKAFF. The chain couples TRBV7-9 to TRBJ1-1; 11 bases are a match to TRBD1. The ends lost 4 bases at V and 11 bases at J; junction bases unmatched: 12. Per the germline V gene, CDR1 is SEHNR and CDR2 is FQNEAQ (reference sequence). This CDR3 is built from 15 residues.

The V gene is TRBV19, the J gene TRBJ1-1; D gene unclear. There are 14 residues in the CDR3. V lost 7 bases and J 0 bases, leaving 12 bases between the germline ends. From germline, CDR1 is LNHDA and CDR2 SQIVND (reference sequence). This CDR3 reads CASNDGTMNTEAFF. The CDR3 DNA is TGTGCCAGTAATGACGGAACTATGAACACTGAAGCTTTCTTT. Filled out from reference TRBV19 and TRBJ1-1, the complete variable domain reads DGGITQSPKYLFRKEGQNVTLSCEQNLNHDAMYWYRQDPGQGLRLIYYSQIVNDFQKGDIAEGYSVSREKKESFPLTVTSAQKNPTAFYLCASNDGTMNTEAFFGQGTRLTVV.

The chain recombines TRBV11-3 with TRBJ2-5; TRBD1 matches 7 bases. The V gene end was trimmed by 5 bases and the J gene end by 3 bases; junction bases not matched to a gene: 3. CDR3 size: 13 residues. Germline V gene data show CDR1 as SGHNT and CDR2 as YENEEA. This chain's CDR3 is CASSPGTEETQYF. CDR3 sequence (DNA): TGTGCCAGCAGCCCCGGGACAGAAGAGACCCAGTACTTC.

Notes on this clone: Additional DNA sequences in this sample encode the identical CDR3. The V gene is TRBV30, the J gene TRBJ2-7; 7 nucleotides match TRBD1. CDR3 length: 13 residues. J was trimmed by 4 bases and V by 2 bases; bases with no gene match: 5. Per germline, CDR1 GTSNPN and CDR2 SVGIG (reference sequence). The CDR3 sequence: CAWSTGVGYEQYF. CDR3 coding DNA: TGTGCCTGGAGTACAGGGGTCGGGTACGAGCAGTACTTC.

This CDR3 reads CASSARQGSYEQYF. CDR3 in DNA: TGTGCCAGCAGCGCCCGACAGGGTTCCTACGAGCAGTACTTC. This chain connects TRBV9 to TRBJ2-7; 7 nucleotides match TRBD1. After removal of 3 bases from V and 1 base from J, the junction contained 4 bases not matched to a gene. CDR1 and CDR2 (germline): SGDLS, YYNGEE. CDR3 length: 14 residues.